Below, 9 T cell receptor beta chains from the same sample are listed, as sequenced in a study of control samples from healthy donors and cancer patients. Here immunoSEQ multiplex PCR was the method, and the copy in TCRdb shows in-frame clones only, minus some. The data hold about 160,000 clones, with about 94% observed a single time. The material sequenced was PBMCs. The receptors stem from a man between 60 and 70 years old with colorectal cancer.

The chain employs TRBV10-3 and TRBJ1-2; D unresolved. Germline V gene data show CDR1 as ENHRY and CDR2 as SYGVKD. CDR3 length equals 15 residues. Between the trimmed V and J ends, which lost 3 bases and 2 bases, there was a span of 13 bases. CDR3 coding DNA: TGTGCCATCAGTGATAGGCTGGGAACCAACTATGGCTACACCTTC. Translation: CAISDRLGTNYGYTF.

This clone was detected only once. The rearrangement uses TRBV7-9 and TRBJ1-3; no firm D call. Trimming removed 3 bases at V and 0 bases at J, with 9 bases between. This CDR3 contains 15 residues. The germline V gene encodes CDR1 SEHNR and CDR2 FQNEAQ (reference sequence). The CDR3 region has the DNA TGTGCCAGCAGCTTCCCCCAGAACTCTGGAAACACCATATATTTT. Translation: CASSFPQNSGNTIYF.

The chain joins TRBV5-4 to TRBJ2-1, with 11 bases that match TRBD1. The CDR3 runs to 16 residues. J lost 9 bases, V lost 4 bases, and 12 bases had no gene match. Germline loops: CDR1 SGHNT, CDR2 YYREEE (reference sequence). The CDR3 is CASSPQAGDRGIEQFF. The CDR3 DNA reads TGTGCCAGCAGCCCCCAAGCGGGGGACAGGGGGATTGAGCAGTTCTTC.

CDR3 bases: TGCGCCAGTGGGGACGAGGGGGGAGGTTGGACTGAAGCTTTCTTT. Amino acid sequence: CASGDEGGGWTEAFF. V and J are TRBV10-2 and TRBJ1-1; TRBD1 is a possible D gene (6 bases). Germline V lookup: CDR1 WSHSY, CDR2 SAAADI. The V and J ends lost 9 bases and 5 bases respectively, with 22 bases between them. This CDR3 has 15 residues.

The chain combines TRBV2 with TRBJ2-3; D remains ambiguous. The CDR3 spans 12 residues. V lost 6 bases and J 3 bases, leaving 7 bases between the germline ends. Germline V gene sequence: CDR1 SNHLY, CDR2 FYNNEI. The CDR3 is CASRRATDTQYF. The CDR3 DNA reads as TGTGCCAGCAGGAGAGCAACAGATACGCAGTATTTT.

The genes are TRBV27 and TRBJ2-3, with TRBD2 matching over 7 bases. The CDR3 has 12 amino acids. The V gene end was trimmed by 6 bases and the J gene end by 6 bases; junction bases not matched to a gene: 3. CDR1 is MNHEY and CDR2 is SMNVEV in the germline V gene (reference sequence). For the CDR3, the DNA is TGTGCCAGCAGCGGGCGGGGGGATACGCAGTATTTT. It is translated as CASSGRGDTQYF.

The rearrangement joins TRBV18 to TRBJ1-1; 7 nucleotides match TRBD1. This CDR3 comprises 17 residues. Germline CDR1 KGHSH, CDR2 LQKENI. J gave up 2 bases and V 3 bases, and 12 bases lay outside the gene matches. The CDR3 DNA reads as TGTGCCAGCTCACCTTCGACAGGGAGGATTGGTAACACTGAAGCTTTCTTT. Protein: CASSPSTGRIGNTEAFF.

The chain links TRBV7-2 to TRBJ2-3, with D perhaps given as TRBD1 or TRBD2 (6 bases each). The V end lost 6 bases, the J end lost 4 bases, and 17 bases lay between the germline ends. This CDR3 is built from 15 residues. Germline CDR1 reads SGHTA; CDR2 reads FQGNSA. CDR3 bases: TGTGCCAGCAGTTCGAGAAAGGGGGAGGCAGATACGCAGTATTTT. Its protein product is CASSSRKGEADTQYF.

This chain connects TRBV18 to TRBJ2-7; TRBD1 matches at 9 bases. Germline V CDR1 and CDR2: KGHSH, LQKENI. V lost 7 bases and J lost 7; bases outside the gene matches: 8. CDR3 length: 13 residues. The CDR3 region has the DNA TGTGCCAGCTGTGACAGGGGGACAGCGGAGCAGTACTTC. Its protein is CASCDRGTAEQYF.